The 19 T cell receptor beta chains below come from one sample, sequenced in a study of OX40 agonist ivuxolimab in advanced cancers. Some clones are missing from TCRdb's copy, which holds only in-frame ones; the method was immunoSEQ multiplex PCR. The sample yields tens of thousands of clones, around 74% seen once. The input for sequencing was CD4+ or CD8+ T cells sorted from blood, taken in a trial of the OX40 agonist ivuxolimab. These receptors were obtained from an adult with an advanced solid tumor such as melanoma, head and neck, liver or kidney cancer.

Of note for this clone: A junction boundary mismatches the germline segment, possibly from a read error. Other nucleotide sequences from this sample produce the same CDR3. This chain uses TRBV11-3 with TRBJ2-7, with D unresolved. The CDR3 loop spans 12 amino acids. The germline gives CDR1 SGHNT, CDR2 YENEEA. The CDR3 DNA is TGTGCCAGCAGCCTAGATCGTAACGAGCAGTACTTC. Amino acids: CASSLDRNEQYF.

This clone was counted only a few times. V is TRBV7-9 and J is TRBJ1-4, with a weak D call TRBD1 (5 bases). This CDR3 has 14 amino acids. Trimming took off 4 bases at V and 8 bases at J, with 14 bases between the two ends. Germline V gene sequence: CDR1 SEHNR, CDR2 FQNEAQ (reference sequence). CDR3 protein: CASSSPGMGEKLFF. Here the CDR3 DNA reads TGTGCCAGCAGCTCCCCAGGGATGGGAGAAAAACTGTTTTTT. Full variable domain (remainder filled in from reference TRBV7-9 and TRBJ1-4): DTGVSQNPRHKITKRGQNVTFRCDPISEHNRLYWYRQTLGQGPEFLTYFQNEAQLEKSRLLSDRFSAERPKGSFSTLEIQRTEQGDSAMYLCASSSPGMGEKLFFGSGTQLSVL.

The CDR3 DNA is TGTGCCATCAGCTCCGGGACTAGCGACTCCTACGAGCAGTACTTC. The encoded protein is CAISSGTSDSYEQYF. The chain uses TRBV10-3 and TRBJ2-7; 10 bases are a match to TRBD2. Unmatched junction bases numbered 5, after V lost 6 bases and J lost 0 bases. Germline CDR1 is ENHRY and CDR2 is SYGVKD. CDR3 length: 15 amino acids.

V gene TRBV7-8 combines with J gene TRBJ2-7; D remains unclear. The CDR3 is 13 amino acids. Germline-derived CDR1 and CDR2 are SGHVS and FQNEAQ. Trimming shortened V by 1 base and J by 5 bases, and 9 bases separated the two germline ends. The CDR3 reads CASSLVVEHEQYF. CDR3 DNA sequence: TGTGCCAGCAGCTTAGTGGTAGAACACGAGCAGTACTTC.

The chain has TRBV6-5 and TRBJ1-2; 8 nucleotides line up with TRBD1. CDR3 length: 15 residues. V dropped 6 bases and J dropped 8; count of bases not matched to a gene: 14. Germline V CDR1 and CDR2: MNHEY, SVGAGI. CDR3 sequence (DNA): TGTGCCAGCAGCAGCACAGGGGGTAGAACATGGGGCTACACCTTC. Translated, it gives CASSSTGGRTWGYTF.

The chain is built from TRBV19 and TRBJ1-5; the D gene is possibly TRBD1 (5 bases). The CDR3 has 14 residues. V was shortened by 3 bases and J by 3 bases, with 9 bases between the two germline ends. CDR1 LNHDA and CDR2 SQIVND come from the germline V gene (reference sequence). This chain's CDR3 is CASSIWGVNQPQHF. CDR3 nucleotide sequence: TGTGCCAGTAGTATCTGGGGGGTCAATCAGCCCCAGCATTTT.

Notes on this clone: Relative to the germline gene, one junction end is altered; a read error may explain this. V gene TRBV9 combines with J gene TRBJ2-1; D not resolved. The CDR3 contains 14 residues. Germline-derived CDR1 and CDR2 are SGDLS and YYNGEE. CDR3 protein: CASSPVISDNEQFF. CDR3 bases: TGTGCCAGCAGCCCCGTGATCTCCGACAATGAGCAGTTCTTC.

This clone was observed a single time. V and J are TRBV7-6 and TRBJ1-1; D gene uncertain. Germline CDR1 SGHVS, CDR2 FNYEAQ. Trimming removed 1 base at V and 1 base at J, with 7 bases between. The CDR3 sequence is 14 residues long. CDR3 sequence reads: CASSLVEGNTEAFF. The CDR3 nucleotides are TGTGCCAGCAGCTTAGTTGAAGGGAACACTGAAGCTTTCTTT. The variable domain in full, completed from reference TRBV7-6 and TRBJ1-1, reads GAGVSQSPRYKVTKRGQDVALRCDPISGHVSLYWYRQALGQGPEFLTYFNYEAQQDKSGLPNDRFSAERPEGSISTLTIQRTEQRDSAMYRCASSLVEGNTEAFFGQGTRLTVV.

V is TRBV28 and J is TRBJ2-7; TRBD1 aligns across 9 bases. Germline assignment: CDR1 MDHEN and CDR2 SYDVKM. This CDR3 is built from 16 residues. V shed 5 bases and J 3 bases; nucleotides not matched to a gene: 11. The CDR3 DNA follows: TGTGCCAGCAGTCTGGGGACAGGGTACATCCTCTACGAGCAGTACTTC. Protein sequence: CASSLGTGYILYEQYF.

The chain links TRBV5-6 to TRBJ2-2, with D unresolved. Germline values: CDR1 SGHDT, CDR2 YYEEEE. The CDR3 length is 16 residues. V was pared by 4 bases and J by 6 bases, with 19 bases between. CDR3 nucleotide sequence: TGTGCCAGCAGCCCGGAACCTCGTCTGGAGCCCGGGGAGCTGTTTTTT. It encodes CASSPEPRLEPGELFF.

In the case of this clone: This sequence is one base from a far larger clone and is likely a read error. V is TRBV5-4 and J is TRBJ1-2, with TRBD1 matching over 7 bases. V gave up 3 bases and J gave up 7 bases; unmatched junction bases: 15. Germline CDR1 is SGHNT and CDR2 is YYREEE (reference sequence). The CDR3 extends over 16 amino acids. The CDR3: CASSSNPRGGVFGYTF. The CDR3 DNA reads TGTGCCAGCAGCTCGAACCCGAGAGGGGGCGTATTTGGCTACACCTTC. Using reference TRBV5-4 and TRBJ1-2 for the parts outside the CDR3, the full variable domain is ETGVTQSPTHLIKTRGQQVTLRCSSQSGHNTVSWYQQALGQGPQFIFQYYREEENGRGNFPPRFSGLQFPNYSSELNVNALELDDSALYLCASSSNPRGGVFGYTFGSGTRLTVV.

This chain connects TRBV21-1 to TRBJ2-7; the table's D call, TRBD1, has no DNA check behind it. TRBV21-1 is labeled a pseudogene. This CDR3 spans 18 amino acids. CDR3 sequence: CASSKGAIGRGIVYEQYF. CDR3 DNA sequence: TGTGCCAGCAGCAAAGGGGCCATTGGCAGGGGCATTGTCTACGAGCAGTACTTC.

V is TRBV9 and J is TRBJ2-1; 9 bases map to TRBD2. The CDR3 is 18 amino acids. After removal of 0 bases from V and 2 bases from J, the junction contained 9 bases not matched to a gene. Germline V gives CDR1 SGDLS, CDR2 YYNGEE. The chain's CDR3 is CASSVGGTSGGPYNEQFF. CDR3 nucleotide sequence: TGTGCCAGCAGCGTAGGGGGAACGAGCGGGGGGCCCTACAATGAGCAGTTCTTC.

The chain couples TRBV6-5 to TRBJ1-2; D possibly corresponds to TRBD1 (5 bases). This CDR3 has 14 amino acids. Germline-derived CDR1 and CDR2 are MNHEY and SVGAGI. V lost 5 bases and J lost 8, with 18 bases in between. The CDR3 DNA reads as TGTGCCAGCAGTCCGGGGCGGAACTGGGAGGGCTACACCTTC. Its translation: CASSPGRNWEGYTF.

This clone was detected only a few times. The chain couples TRBV6-6 to TRBJ1-1; 8 bases map to TRBD1. Germline V CDR1 and CDR2: MNHNY, SVGAGI (reference sequence). The CDR3 runs 15 residues. With 10 bases clipped from V and 1 base from J, the junction kept 11 bases outside the gene matches. CDR3 region: CATVDGQGTNTEAFF. The CDR3 DNA follows: TGTGCCACCGTCGACGGACAGGGAACGAACACTGAAGCTTTCTTT.

V and J are TRBV4-2 and TRBJ2-7, with D perhaps TRBD2 (5 bases). CDR1 LGHNA and CDR2 YNFKEQ come from the germline V gene. V was pared by 4 bases and J by 0 bases, with 13 bases between. This CDR3 has 15 residues. CDR3 region: CASSPERGFSYEQYF. In DNA form, the CDR3 reads TGTGCCAGCAGCCCCGAACGGGGATTCTCCTACGAGCAGTACTTC.

V and J are TRBV6-5 and TRBJ2-2; 7 nucleotides line up with TRBD2. V lost 6 bases to trimming and J lost 2 bases; unmatched junction nucleotides: 6. The CDR3 extends over 15 amino acids. Per germline, CDR1 MNHEY and CDR2 SVGAGI. In DNA, the CDR3 is TGTGCCAGCAGCCAAGGGACTACAAACACCGGGGAGCTGTTTTTT. Protein: CASSQGTTNTGELFF.

The chain has TRBV6-1 and TRBJ1-2; 9 bases line up with TRBD1. V lost 2 bases and J lost 4; bases outside the gene matches: 11. The CDR3 covers 17 residues. CDR1 MNHNS and CDR2 SASEGT come from the germline V gene. CDR3 in amino acids: CASSETRDRARFYGYTF. The CDR3 nucleotides are TGTGCCAGCAGTGAAACTCGGGACAGGGCACGGTTCTATGGCTACACCTTC.

The V gene is TRBV10-2, the J gene TRBJ2-3; 12 bases match TRBD2. Trimming cost V 5 bases and J 2 bases; bases outside gene matches: 14. The V gene's germline CDR1 is WSHSY and CDR2 SAAADI. The CDR3 has 19 residues. The CDR3 DNA reads as TGCGCCAGCAGTCTTCCTTCGACTAGCGGGAGTAGCCTCACAGATACGCAGTATTTT. Its translation is CASSLPSTSGSSLTDTQYF.